A selection of T cell receptor beta chains follows, all from one sample in a study of neurological immune-mediated disorders. In TCRdb, the 5' RACE reads were re-called with MiXCR into one record per CDR3 protein. The data hold around 37,000 distinct CDR3 sequences, with roughly 11% observed a single time. The sequencing input was PBMCs. The receptors derive from a man aged 60 to 69 with HTLV-1-associated myelopathy (HAM/TSP). Both conserved end residues are part of each CDR3. A D gene is named only where the DNA matches it firmly. A clone size is listed for some rows: how often the clone was seen (once, few, many), or a class if it is expanded.

size	J	D	V	CDR3	DNA
many	TRBJ2-1	NA	TRBV9	CASSPRTTDNEQFF	TGTGCCAGCAGCCCCCGGACGACAGACAATGAGCAGTTCTTC
many	TRBJ2-1	TRBD1	TRBV20-1	CSAPTGARINEQFF	TGCAGTGCTCCGACAGGGGCACGAATTAATGAGCAGTTCTTC
many	TRBJ1-5	NA	TRBV28	CASSLSAGDNQPQHF	TGTGCCAGCAGTTTATCGGCAGGGGACAATCAGCCCCAGCATTTT
many	TRBJ2-1	NA	TRBV27	CASAAGWAGKDNEQFF	TGTGCCAGCGCCGCAGGTTGGGCAGGTAAAGACAATGAGCAGTTCTTC
many	TRBJ2-5	TRBD1	TRBV5-1	CASRPWTGSGETQYF	TGCGCCAGCAGGCCGTGGACAGGCTCCGGAGAGACCCAGTACTTC
many	TRBJ1-2	NA	TRBV3-1	CASSHENRASASYGYTF	TGTGCCAGCAGCCATGAAAACAGGGCCAGCGCATCCTATGGCTACACCTTC
many	TRBJ2-1	TRBD2	TRBV7-2	CASSLVGGYNEQFF	TGTGCCAGCAGCTTAGTGGGAGGGTACAATGAGCAGTTCTTC
many	TRBJ2-2	NA	TRBV29-1	CSVTGTGELFF	TGCAGCGTTACAGGGACCGGGGAGCTGTTTTTT
many	TRBJ2-2	NA	TRBV6-2/TRBV6-3	CASSPPGGSNTGELFF	TGTGCCAGCAGCCCCCCCGGGGGATCGAACACCGGGGAGCTGTTTTTT
many	TRBJ1-5	NA	TRBV6-5	CAARGGMDQPQHF	TGTGCCGCACGGGGGGGTATGGATCAGCCCCAGCATTTT
many	TRBJ1-5	NA	TRBV12-3/TRBV12-4	CASGSNQPQHF	TGTGCCAGCGGGAGCAATCAGCCCCAGCATTTT
NA	TRBJ2-6	NA	TRBV25-1	CASSKLGSGANVLTF	TGTGCCAGCTCCAAACTGGGTTCTGGGGCCAACGTCCTGACTTTC
many	TRBJ2-1	NA	TRBV5-1	CASSLAEGLSYNEQFF	TGCGCCAGCAGCTTGGCCGAAGGGTTGAGCTACAATGAGCAGTTCTTC
many	TRBJ2-6	TRBD2	TRBV6-2/TRBV6-3	CASSTTSGQTPPEGANVLTF	TGTGCCAGCAGCACCACTAGCGGCCAAACCCCCCCGGAGGGGGCCAACGTCCTGACTTTC
many	TRBJ2-7	NA	TRBV6-1	CASSGEGKYEQYF	TGTGCCAGCAGTGGAGAGGGTAAATACGAGCAGTACTTC
NA	TRBJ2-7	NA	TRBV27	CAISLWLESPEQYF	TGTGCCATCAGTCTTTGGCTGGAGTCTCCAGAGCAGTACTTC
many	TRBJ1-5	TRBD1	TRBV20-1	CSAGQGAVGNQPQHF	TGCAGTGCTGGACAGGGGGCAGTCGGCAATCAGCCCCAGCATTTT
many	TRBJ2-1	NA	TRBV7-9	CASSLEVRDQQFF	TGTGCCAGCAGCTTAGAAGTAAGGGACCAGCAGTTCTTC
many	TRBJ2-2	TRBD1	TRBV4-2	CASSQATGGARAGELFF	TGTGCCAGCAGCCAAGCTACAGGGGGCGCCAGGGCCGGGGAGCTGTTTTTT
many	TRBJ1-4	NA	TRBV20-1	CSARGGQEKLFF	TGCAGTGCTAGAGGTGGACAGGAAAAACTGTTTTTT
many	TRBJ2-7	NA	TRBV11-2	CASSWGKGPYEQYF	TGTGCCAGCAGCTGGGGGAAGGGCCCCTACGAGCAGTACTTC
many	TRBJ2-1	TRBD2	TRBV20-1	CSVLAGAYNEQFF	TGCAGTGTCCTAGCGGGAGCCTACAATGAGCAGTTCTTC
many	TRBJ1-5	TRBD1	TRBV29-1	CSVGDSSNQPQHF	TGCAGCGTTGGGGACAGTAGCAATCAGCCCCAGCATTTT
many	TRBJ2-1	NA	TRBV5-1	CASSLPGIDNEQFF	TGCGCCAGCAGCTTGCCGGGGATAGACAATGAGCAGTTCTTC
medium-sized	TRBJ2-5	NA	TRBV20-1	CSPSPTQETQYF	TGCAGTCCCAGCCCCACCCAAGAGACCCAGTACTTC
many	TRBJ2-6	NA	TRBV6-5	CASKLSGANVLTF	TGTGCCAGCAAGTTATCCGGGGCCAACGTCCTGACTTTC
many	TRBJ1-1	NA	TRBV5-1	CASSEDFLRAFF	TGCGCCAGCAGCGAGGACTTCCTAAGGGCTTTCTTT
many	TRBJ1-2	NA	TRBV7-2	CASNSYRQTYGYTF	TGTGCCAGCAACTCTTATAGACAGACCTATGGCTACACCTTC
many	TRBJ2-7	NA	TRBV29-1	CSAGGAYEQYF	TGCAGCGCGGGCGGGGCCTACGAGCAGTACTTC
NA	TRBJ1-2	TRBD1	TRBV28	CASREGARGDYGYTF	TGTGCCAGCCGCGAAGGGGCCAGGGGGGACTATGGCTACACCTTC
many	TRBJ2-1	TRBD1	TRBV6-6	CASRFPGGQGNEQFF	TGTGCCAGCAGATTCCCAGGGGGCCAGGGCAATGAGCAGTTCTTC
many	TRBJ2-7	TRBD2	TRBV20-1	CSASRLAGASYEQYF	TGCAGTGCTAGTCGACTAGCGGGAGCTTCCTACGAGCAGTACTTC
many	TRBJ2-1	TRBD2	TRBV7-3	CASGASTGGRNNEQFF	TGTGCCAGCGGAGCGTCCACGGGAGGGCGAAACAATGAGCAGTTCTTC
many	TRBJ2-1	TRBD2	TRBV5-1	CASSSLGAGGINEQFF	TGCGCCAGCAGCTCCCTGGGAGCGGGAGGGATTAATGAGCAGTTCTTC
many	TRBJ2-2	NA	TRBV5-1	CASSSSRQSNTGELFF	TGCGCCAGCAGCTCTTCTAGACAGAGTAACACCGGGGAGCTGTTTTTT
many	TRBJ2-1	TRBD2	TRBV7-3	CASSPSPAGGQYNEQFF	TGTGCCAGCAGCCCAAGCCCAGCGGGAGGCCAGTACAATGAGCAGTTCTTC
many	TRBJ2-2	NA	TRBV5-5	CASSFREYPNTGELFF	TGTGCCAGCAGCTTCAGGGAGTACCCGAACACCGGGGAGCTGTTTTTT
many	TRBJ2-2	TRBD1	TRBV29-1	CSAMTGHGTGELFF	TGCAGCGCTATGACAGGGCACGGGACCGGGGAGCTGTTTTTT
many	TRBJ2-7	NA	TRBV7-9	CASRTGTGLGEQYF	TGTGCCAGCAGGACAGGAACAGGGTTAGGCGAGCAGTACTTC
many	TRBJ2-3	NA	TRBV12-3/TRBV12-4	CASSLWQLSTDTQYF	TGTGCCAGCAGTTTATGGCAGTTGAGCACAGATACGCAGTATTTT
many	TRBJ1-5	NA	TRBV20-1	CSAREKKGSNQPQHF	TGCAGTGCTAGAGAGAAAAAGGGGAGCAATCAGCCCCAGCATTTT
NA	TRBJ2-5	TRBD1	TRBV6-1	CASSTTGLGETQYF	TGTGCCAGCAGTACGACAGGGCTAGGGGAGACCCAGTACTTC
many	TRBJ2-7	NA	TRBV29-1	CSVVPAGRIYEQYF	TGCAGCGTTGTTCCGGCAGGACGGATCTACGAGCAGTACTTC
many	TRBJ1-4	NA	TRBV6-5	CASSYSQATNEKLFF	TGTGCCAGCAGTTACAGTCAGGCAACTAATGAAAAACTGTTTTTT
many	TRBJ1-3	TRBD1	TRBV20-1	CSASWTGTGNTIYF	TGCAGTGCTAGCTGGACAGGGACTGGAAACACCATATATTTT
many	TRBJ2-5	NA	TRBV5-1	CASSFFGPEETQYF	TGCGCCAGCAGCTTCTTTGGACCAGAAGAGACCCAGTACTTC
NA	TRBJ2-3	TRBD2	TRBV11-2	CASSLVISGSDTQYF	TGTGCCAGCAGCTTAGTTATTAGCGGGAGTGATACGCAGTATTTT
many	TRBJ2-2	NA	TRBV6-2/TRBV6-3	CASSRASNTGELFF	TGTGCCAGCAGTCGAGCCTCGAACACCGGGGAGCTGTTTTTT
many	TRBJ2-7	NA	TRBV5-1	CASRQGSGANWQYF	TGCGCCAGCCGCCAGGGCTCGGGGGCTAACTGGCAGTACTTC
NA	TRBJ2-7	NA	TRBV20-1	CSARTGRHYEQYF	TGCAGTGCTAGAACAGGGAGACATTACGAGCAGTACTTC
many	TRBJ2-3	TRBD2	TRBV5-1	CASSNSGVGGADTQYF	TGCGCCAGCAGCAACAGCGGAGTGGGGGGGGCAGATACGCAGTATTTT
many	TRBJ2-2	NA	TRBV9	CASSVVAAMNTGELFF	TGTGCCAGCAGCGTAGTGGCAGCGATGAACACCGGGGAGCTGTTTTTT
many	TRBJ2-3	TRBD2	TRBV5-1	CASSRLAGGPDTQYF	TGCGCCAGCAGCCGCCTAGCGGGAGGCCCAGATACGCAGTATTTT
many	TRBJ2-1	TRBD1	TRBV5-6	CASNTGTGSFNEQFF	TGTGCCAGCAATACCGGGACAGGGTCTTTCAATGAGCAGTTCTTC